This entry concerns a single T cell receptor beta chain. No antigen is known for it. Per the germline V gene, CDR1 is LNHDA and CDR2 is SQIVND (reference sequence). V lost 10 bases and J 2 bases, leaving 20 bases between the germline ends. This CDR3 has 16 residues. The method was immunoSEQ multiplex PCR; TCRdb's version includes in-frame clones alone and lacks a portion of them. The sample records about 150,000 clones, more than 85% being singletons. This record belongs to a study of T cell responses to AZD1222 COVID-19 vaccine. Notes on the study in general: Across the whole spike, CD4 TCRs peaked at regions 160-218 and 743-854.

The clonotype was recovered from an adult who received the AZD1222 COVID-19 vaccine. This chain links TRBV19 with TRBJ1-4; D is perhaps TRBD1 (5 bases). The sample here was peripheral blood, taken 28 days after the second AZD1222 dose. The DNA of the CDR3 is TGTGCCACCTCCGTAGGGGTGGGTTCCACTAATGAAAAACTGTTTTTT. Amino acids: CATSVGVGSTNEKLFF. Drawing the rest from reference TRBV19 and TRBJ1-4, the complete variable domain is DGGITQSPKYLFRKEGQNVTLSCEQNLNHDAMYWYRQDPGQGLRLIYYSQIVNDFQKGDIAEGYSVSREKKESFPLTVTSAQKNPTAFYLCATSVGVGSTNEKLFFGSGTQLSVL.